These 19 T cell receptor beta chains came from one sample sequenced in a study of cytomegalovirus exposure and HLA in healthy donors. The repertoire was sequenced with immunoSEQ multiplex PCR; TCRdb's copy has only in-frame clones and lacks some. The sample shows about 74,000 clones, 94% of them seen only once. The sequenced sample consisted of PBMCs. Receptors were obtained from a woman younger than 35 in good health and CMV-seropositive.

This chain uses TRBV7-9 with TRBJ1-1; TRBD1 matches at 9 bases. Germline loops: CDR1 SEHNR, CDR2 FQNEAQ (reference sequence). The CDR3 is 14 residues long. V dropped 5 bases and J dropped 3; count of bases not matched to a gene: 4. The CDR3 loop reads CASSEGQGDTEAFF. The CDR3 DNA follows: TGTGCCAGCAGCGAGGGACAGGGTGACACTGAAGCTTTCTTT. Full variable domain (rest looked up from reference TRBV7-9 and TRBJ1-1): DTGVSQNPRHKITKRGQNVTFRCDPISEHNRLYWYRQTLGQGPEFLTYFQNEAQLEKSRLLSDRFSAERPKGSFSTLEIQRTEQGDSAMYLCASSEGQGDTEAFFGQGTRLTVV.

The chain carries TRBV14 and TRBJ1-4; no firm D call. Germline CDR1 and CDR2: SGHDN and FVKESK. CDR3 length: 12 amino acids. Deletions cut 3 bases from V and 12 bases from J, with 11 bases between. CDR3 DNA sequence: TGTGCCAGCAGCCATGTCCCCCCGGAACTGTTTTTT. Its translation is CASSHVPPELFF. Filled out from reference TRBV14 and TRBJ1-4, the complete variable domain reads EAGVTQFPSHSVIEKGQTVTLRCDPISGHDNLYWYRRVMGKEIKFLLHFVKESKQDESGMPNNRFLAERTGGTYSTLKVQPAELEDSGVYFCASSHVPPELFFGSGTQLSVL.

V gene TRBV6-5 combines with J gene TRBJ1-5, with 7 positions matching TRBD1. From germline, CDR1 is MNHEY and CDR2 SVGAGI. V shed 5 bases, J shed 4 bases, and the junction held 8 bases outside the gene matches. The CDR3 runs 15 residues. The CDR3 sequence is CASSPDRLINQPQHF. CDR3 in DNA: TGTGCCAGCAGTCCGGACAGGCTCATTAATCAGCCCCAGCATTTT.

The J gene is TRBJ2-7, the V gene TRBV11-2, with 8 bases matching TRBD2. The V and J ends lost 2 bases and 3 bases, in that order; junction bases with no gene match: 3. Per germline, CDR1 SGHAT and CDR2 FQNNGV. The CDR3 is 14 amino acids. The chain's CDR3 is CASSLHGRGYEQYF. CDR3 coding DNA: TGTGCCAGCAGCTTACACGGGAGGGGCTACGAGCAGTACTTC.

This chain joins TRBV7-6 and TRBJ1-4; D is uncertain. Trimming took 5 bases from V and 8 from J, leaving 12 bases between them. Germline V CDR1 and CDR2: SGHVS, FNYEAQ. The CDR3 has 13 amino acids. The CDR3 region is CASSPVEGEKLFF. DNA for the CDR3: TGTGCCAGCAGCCCCGTTGAGGGAGAAAAACTGTTTTTT.

The chain recombines TRBV4-1 with TRBJ1-3; no clear D gene. V lost 0 bases and J 4 bases, leaving 10 bases between the germline ends. CDR3 size: 15 residues. Germline lookup yields CDR1 MGHRA and CDR2 YSYEKL. The CDR3 is CASSQDSGYGNTIYF. DNA for the CDR3: TGCGCCAGCAGCCAAGATTCGGGATACGGAAACACCATATATTTT.

J is TRBJ2-7 and V is TRBV9; 7 positions agree with TRBD2. Trimming took 3 bases from V and 0 from J; bases not matched to a gene: 3. This CDR3 is 14 amino acids long. CDR1 is SGDLS and CDR2 is YYNGEE in the germline V gene. The DNA for the CDR3 is TGTGCCAGCAGCGGAGCGGGGAGCTCCTACGAGCAGTACTTC. This encodes CASSGAGSSYEQYF.

This chain links TRBV5-8 with TRBJ1-2; TRBD1 is a possible D gene (5 bases). The germline V gene has CDR1 SGHTS and CDR2 YDEGEE. The CDR3 has 13 residues. Trimming stripped 4 bases from V and 4 bases from J, with 11 bases between. The CDR3 DNA reads as TGTGCCAGCAGCCGCACAGGAATCTATGGCTACACCTTC. Translating it yields CASSRTGIYGYTF.

This chain uses TRBV6-5 with TRBJ1-5, with D tentatively TRBD1 (6 bases). The V and J ends lost 6 bases and 4 bases respectively, with 10 bases between them. The CDR3 is 13 residues long. Germline lookup yields CDR1 MNHEY and CDR2 SVGAGI. CDR3 in DNA: TGTGCCAGCAGGAGACAGGATAATCAGCCCCAGCATTTT. Its translation is CASRRQDNQPQHF.

The genes are TRBV2 and TRBJ1-1, with TRBD1 as a possible D gene (6 bases). CDR3 length: 12 residues. Germline CDR1 SNHLY, CDR2 FYNNEI. V lost 6 bases and J lost 8, with 13 bases in between. DNA of the CDR3: TGTGCCAGCAGCGAACACAGGGTCGAAGCTTTCTTT. Its protein is CASSEHRVEAFF. The full variable domain, in which reference TRBV2 and TRBJ1-1 provide the parts outside the CDR3, is EPEVTQTPSHQVTQMGQEVILRCVPISNHLYFYWYRQILGQKVEFLVSFYNNEISEKSEIFDDQFSVERPDGSNFTLKIRSTKLEDSAMYFCASSEHRVEAFFGQGTRLTVV.

J is TRBJ1-4 and V is TRBV2; 7 bases are shared with TRBD1. The ends lost 5 bases at V and 2 bases at J; junction bases unmatched: 2. The germline CDR1 and CDR2 sequences are SNHLY and FYNNEI. This CDR3 spans 14 amino acids. The CDR3 reads CASSPGGTNEKLFF. As DNA, the CDR3 is TGTGCCAGCAGTCCAGGGGGTACTAATGAAAAACTGTTTTTT.

The chain carries TRBV9 and TRBJ2-1, with TRBD1 matching 7 bases. The germline gives CDR1 SGDLS, CDR2 YYNGEE. The V and J ends lost 4 bases and 9 bases, in that order; junction bases with no gene match: 4. CDR3 size: 12 residues. The DNA of the CDR3 is TGTGCCAGCAGCCCTAGACAGGGTGAGCAGTTCTTC. Amino acids: CASSPRQGEQFF.

The chain links TRBV14 to TRBJ2-7; 11 bases agree with TRBD1. Trimming removed 3 bases from V and 5 bases from J; junction bases left unmatched: 6. The CDR3 sequence is 15 residues long. The germline gives CDR1 SGHDN, CDR2 FVKESK. CDR3 sequence: CASSHLPGQGDEQYF. As DNA, the CDR3 is TGTGCCAGCAGCCACCTTCCGGGACAGGGGGACGAGCAGTACTTC.

The chain couples TRBV5-4 to TRBJ1-1, with D uncertain. Germline-derived CDR1 and CDR2 are SGHNT and YYREEE (reference sequence). With 2 bases removed from V and 7 bases from J, the gap between germline ends came to 9 bases. The CDR3 sequence is 12 residues long. The CDR3 region is CASSLEVDEAFF. Written as DNA, the CDR3 is TGTGCCAGCAGCTTAGAGGTAGATGAAGCTTTCTTT. Full variable domain (rest looked up from reference TRBV5-4 and TRBJ1-1): ETGVTQSPTHLIKTRGQQVTLRCSSQSGHNTVSWYQQALGQGPQFIFQYYREEENGRGNFPPRFSGLQFPNYSSELNVNALELDDSALYLCASSLEVDEAFFGQGTRLTVV.

The chain links TRBV5-6 to TRBJ1-2; possible D gene TRBD1, 6 bases. The CDR3 is made up of 13 amino acids. Looked up from germline, CDR1 is SGHDT and CDR2 is YYEEEE. The ends were cut back, 2 bases at V and 8 bases at J, with 13 bases in the middle. The CDR3 sequence: CASSFRQAGGYTF. For the CDR3, the DNA is TGTGCCAGCAGCTTTCGACAGGCCGGAGGCTACACCTTC.

V gene TRBV6-1 combines with J gene TRBJ1-2, with 7 bases matching TRBD1. Germline CDR1 MNHNS, CDR2 SASEGT. This CDR3 spans 15 amino acids. The trim removed 4 bases at V and 3 bases at J, leaving 8 bases unmatched. The CDR3, as DNA: TGTGCCAGCAGTGGGACACAGGGGAAGGACTATGGCTACACCTTC. Translated, it gives CASSGTQGKDYGYTF.

The genes are TRBV6-4 and TRBJ2-3; TRBD1 matches at 7 bases. Germline V CDR1 and CDR2: MRHNA, SNTAGT. The CDR3 contains 15 residues. V dropped 2 bases and J dropped 1; count of bases not matched to a gene: 3. The CDR3 spells CASSDGDSRTDTQYF. In DNA, the CDR3 is TGTGCCAGCAGTGACGGGGACAGCCGCACAGATACGCAGTATTTT.

The chain joins TRBV29-1 to TRBJ1-1, with 7 bases fitting TRBD1. CDR1 and CDR2 from the germline V gene are SQVTM and ANQGSEA. J lost 1 base, V lost 8 bases, and 7 bases had no gene match. The CDR3 totals 13 residues. This CDR3 is CSTYRGANTEAFF. The DNA for the CDR3 is TGCAGCACCTACAGGGGTGCGAACACTGAAGCTTTCTTT.

The chain is built from TRBV6-4 and TRBJ1-5; TRBD1 might be the D (5 bases). The CDR3 is 20 residues long. Deletions cut 0 bases from V and 1 base from J, with 22 bases between. Germline assignment: CDR1 MRHNA and CDR2 SNTAGT. In DNA form, the CDR3 reads TGTGCCAGCAGTGACTCGCGAGGCAGGGCCCGGGCGGGGAGCAATCAGCCCCAGCATTTT. This codes for CASSDSRGRARAGSNQPQHF.